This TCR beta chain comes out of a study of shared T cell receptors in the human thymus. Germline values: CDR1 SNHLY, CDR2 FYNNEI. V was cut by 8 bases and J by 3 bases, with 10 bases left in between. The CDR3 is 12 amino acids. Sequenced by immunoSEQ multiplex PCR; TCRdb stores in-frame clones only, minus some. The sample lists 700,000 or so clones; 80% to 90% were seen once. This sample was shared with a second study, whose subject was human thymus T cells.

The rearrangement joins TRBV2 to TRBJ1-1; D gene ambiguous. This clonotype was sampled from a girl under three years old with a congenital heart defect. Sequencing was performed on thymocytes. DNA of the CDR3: TGTGCCAGCTGGGCCGAGCACACTGAAGCTTTCTTT. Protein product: CASWAEHTEAFF. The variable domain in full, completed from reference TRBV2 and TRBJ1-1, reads EPEVTQTPSHQVTQMGQEVILRCVPISNHLYFYWYRQILGQKVEFLVSFYNNEISEKSEIFDDQFSVERPDGSNFTLKIRSTKLEDSAMYFCASWAEHTEAFFGQGTRLTVV.